This T cell receptor (beta chain) was found in a study of T cells in Graves' hyperthyroidism and ophthalmopathy. What was amplified from RNA transcripts were TCR beta CDR3 regions. In the first-round RT-PCR of the TCR CDR3, the HTBI primer set was used. TCRdb re-called the multiplex PCR reads with MiXCR, one entry per CDR3 protein. The sample holds about 840,000 distinct CDR3 sequences, roughly 40% seen once. The CDR3 covers 13 residues. CDR1 and CDR2 from the germline V gene are SNHLY and FYNNEI. V shed 7 bases and J shed 0 bases, with 9 bases lying between them. The sample holds many counts of this clonotype.

Material for sequencing was blood. The V call is TRBV2, the J call TRBJ1-1; no reliable D call. The clonotype comes from a young man with Graves' hyperthyroidism. The CDR3 region is CASNLDVNTEAFF. In DNA form, the CDR3 reads TGTGCCAGCAACCTGGACGTGAACACTGAAGCTTTCTTT.